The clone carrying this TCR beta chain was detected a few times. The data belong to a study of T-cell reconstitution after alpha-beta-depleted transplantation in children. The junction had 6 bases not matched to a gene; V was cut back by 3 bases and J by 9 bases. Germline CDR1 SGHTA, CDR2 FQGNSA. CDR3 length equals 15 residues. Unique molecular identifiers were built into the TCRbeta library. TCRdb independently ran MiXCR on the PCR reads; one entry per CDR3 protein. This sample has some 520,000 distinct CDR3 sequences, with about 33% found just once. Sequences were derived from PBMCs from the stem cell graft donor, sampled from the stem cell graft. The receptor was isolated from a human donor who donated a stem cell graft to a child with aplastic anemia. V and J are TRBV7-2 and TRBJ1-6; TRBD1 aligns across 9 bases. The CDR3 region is CASSFPGQGASPLHF. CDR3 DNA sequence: TGTGCCAGCAGCTTTCCGGGACAGGGCGCTTCACCCCTCCACTTT. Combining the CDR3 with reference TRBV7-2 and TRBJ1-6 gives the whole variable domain GAGVSQSPSNKVTEKGKDVELRCDPISGHTALYWYRQSLGQGLEFLIYFQGNSAPDKSGLPSDRFSAERTGGSVSTLTIQRTQQEDSAVYLCASSFPGQGASPLHFGNGTRLTVT.